This T cell receptor (beta chain) is from a study of blood T cell repertoires in COVID-19 (dated by TCRdb to 2020 to 2021). Study-level background: Samples from collaborators originated in the United States, Italy and Spain and spanned both the acute and convalescent phases of COVID-19. The repertoires were made available in a free public database intended to serve as a resource for research on the immune response to SARS-CoV-2. A de-identified subject ID, COVID-19 status, age in years and sex were almost always included in the sample metadata. Samples were obtained from the ongoing ImmuneRACE study (first 160 participants) and from some 1,300 subjects provided by 6 global collaborators. Where HLA class I and class II types were available, the types were taken from metadata supplied by the sample provider, not from assay-based typing. The prospective study material was composed of cDNA or gDNA derived from T cells, B-cell-depleted T cells, or PBMCs. Subjects who had been exposed to COVID-19, were actively infected with it, or had recovered from it provided the deeply sampled blood TCRbeta repertoires that made up the dataset. The study at large found these results: The quantity of clinical and demographic metadata differed by source and by participant and was supplied without curation.

Whole blood was collected in K2EDTA tubes by collaborating institutions according to the institutions' own protocols. For TCRbeta analysis, collaborator samples were shipped as frozen whole blood, as isolated PBMCs, or as DNA extracted from either sample type. The immunoSEQ Assay, a bias-controlled multiplex PCR, was used to amplify TCRbeta CDR3 regions from genomic DNA. The study's processing was this. The number of nucleated cells in each sample was estimated from the amplification of reference gene primers within the assay. To quantify the absolute abundance of each unique TCRbeta CDR3 rearrangement, sequence reads were collapsed and filtered. For each sample, productive Simpson clonality was calculated by taking the square root of Simpson's diversity index across productive rearrangements. Entries here come from immuneACCESS through TCRdb and include only in-frame sequences with V and J called. Some clones fail to appear in such tables; in the studies checked, an unresolved V gene covers under half of the shortfall, and the cause of the remainder is unknown. The DNA was the basis for D and trimming; V, J and clone size are from that table. Across this sample there are roughly 200,000 clones, with 84% seen only once. Approximately 4.4% of the sample rests with the top ten.

Comments on this clone: Its antigen remains unidentified. Base qualities were left out, and no much larger clone turns up one base away.

The germline V gene provides CDR1 SGHVS and CDR2 FNYEAQ. The junction carries 17 bases between V and J, which are trimmed by 4 bases and 4 bases respectively. The CDR3, cysteine through phenylalanine, is 15 amino acids long. Just the 45-base CDR3 DNA is kept, in frame starting at base 1. The rearranged chain carries TRBV7-6 and TRBJ2-7; a weak D assignment points to TRBD2 (5 bases agree). Input material: peripheral blood. The clonotype was recovered from a middle-aged man with active or convalescent COVID-19. Read as DNA, the sequence is TGTGCCAGCAGCTGGAGTAGGGTAGCGAGATACGAGCAGTACTTC. It encodes CASSWSRVARYEQYF.